The 23 T cell receptor beta chains presented below share a single source sample, sequenced in a study of blood T cell repertoires in COVID-19. Method: immunoSEQ multiplex PCR; TCRdb's copy keeps in-frame clones and lacks some. The table lists around 200,000 clones, 70% to 90% of them singletons. The sequencing sample was made of PBMCs or T cells enriched from blood (not recorded which). The origin of the receptors is a young man who had recovered from COVID-19.

V gene TRBV6-5 combines with J gene TRBJ1-5; 7 bases are a match to TRBD1. The germline CDR1 and CDR2 sequences are MNHEY and SVGAGI. The CDR3 is 15 amino acids. The ends lost 5 bases at V and 6 bases at J; junction bases unmatched: 10. CDR3 DNA: TGTGCCAGCAGTAGACTAGACAGGGCGGCTCAGCCCCAGCATTTT. Its translation: CASSRLDRAAQPQHF.

V usage is TRBV10-3 and J usage is TRBJ2-3; 8 bases are shared with TRBD1. With 7 bases clipped from V and 6 bases from J, the junction kept 9 bases outside the gene matches. The CDR3 runs to 14 residues. The germline gives CDR1 ENHRY, CDR2 SYGVKD. Written as DNA, the CDR3 is TGTGCCATCACCTCGGACAGGGTAGACGATACGCAGTATTTT. This translates into CAITSDRVDDTQYF.

The rearrangement links TRBV28 to TRBJ1-5; 8 positions agree with TRBD1. Losses at the gene ends were 6 bases for V and 6 bases for J; bases not matched to a gene: 13. This CDR3 has 16 amino acids. Germline V gene lookup returns CDR1 MDHEN and CDR2 SYDVKM. The CDR3 loop is CASRPSRQGLGQPQHF. CDR3 nucleotide sequence: TGTGCCAGCAGGCCGAGTCGACAGGGGTTAGGTCAGCCCCAGCATTTT.

This clone was detected a few times. The chain is built from TRBV27 and TRBJ1-2; TRBD1 matches at 9 bases. Trimming removed 6 bases from V and 8 bases from J; junction bases left unmatched: 7. CDR1 and CDR2 (germline): MNHEY, SMNVEV (reference sequence). The CDR3 has 13 amino acids. The CDR3 is CASRITGGGGYTF. In nucleotides, the CDR3 is TGTGCCAGCAGAATAACAGGGGGCGGGGGCTACACCTTC.

The chain combines TRBV18 with TRBJ1-2, with D perhaps matching TRBD1 (5 bases). V shed 3 bases and J shed 4 bases, with 12 bases lying between them. CDR3 size: 14 residues. Per the germline V gene, CDR1 is KGHSH and CDR2 is LQKENI. CDR3 bases: TGTGCCAGCTCACCCTCCGACAGAGCCTATGGCTACACCTTC. Protein: CASSPSDRAYGYTF.

The rearrangement joins TRBV4-3 to TRBJ2-7; tentative D call: TRBD2 (5 bases). Trimming shortened V by 0 bases and J by 0 bases, and 15 bases separated the two germline ends. The V gene's germline CDR1 is LGHNA and CDR2 YSLEER. The CDR3 consists of 17 residues. CDR3 DNA: TGCGCCAGCAGCCAAGATTTACTAGGCAAGAGCTCCTACGAGCAGTACTTC. Its protein is CASSQDLLGKSSYEQYF.

The chain has TRBV20-1 and TRBJ2-3; tentative D call: TRBD1 (8 bases). Trimming took off 3 bases at V and 7 bases at J, with 20 bases between the two ends. This CDR3 has 15 residues. Germline V gives CDR1 DFQATT, CDR2 SNEGSKA (reference sequence). The DNA for the CDR3 is TGCAGTGCTAGTCGGGTACAGGGGGGGAGAAATACGCAGTATTTT. Its protein product is CSASRVQGGRNTQYF.

The chain recombines TRBV30 with TRBJ1-5, with 7 bases matching TRBD1. The CDR3 loop spans 15 amino acids. Germline CDR1 reads GTSNPN; CDR2 reads SVGIG (reference sequence). Trimming removed 4 bases from V and 7 bases from J; junction bases left unmatched: 13. The CDR3 loop is CAWNSQATGDQPQHF. In DNA form, the CDR3 reads TGTGCCTGGAATTCCCAGGCCACAGGGGACCAGCCCCAGCATTTT.

This clone was counted ten times or more. The V and J genes are TRBV6-5 and TRBJ2-2, with TRBD1 matching 10 bases. The CDR3 is 15 residues long. V lost 7 bases, J lost 3 bases, and 5 bases stayed unmatched. Germline V gene lookup returns CDR1 MNHEY and CDR2 SVGAGI. CDR3 sequence reads: CASKEGTGDTGELFF. For the CDR3, the DNA is TGTGCCAGCAAAGAAGGGACAGGGGACACCGGGGAGCTGTTTTTT.

A single count supports this clone. In DNA, the CDR3 is TGTGCCAGCAGCCAAGATGGATTCCGGGAAAGGATCTCTGGAAACACCATATATTTT. Translated: CASSQDGFRERISGNTIYF. This chain links TRBV14 with TRBJ1-3; D not certain. This CDR3 has 19 residues. Germline CDR1 and CDR2: SGHDN and FVKESK. V lost 0 bases and J lost 0, with 18 bases in between.

The chain joins TRBV27 to TRBJ2-2; TRBD1 might be the D (6 bases). Germline lookup yields CDR1 MNHEY and CDR2 SMNVEV (reference sequence). The CDR3 covers 15 residues. Trimming left V 6 bases short and J 0 bases short, with 11 bases between. The CDR3 here is CASRPGQTNTGELFF. CDR3 DNA sequence: TGTGCCAGCAGGCCTGGACAGACGAACACCGGGGAGCTGTTTTTT.

J is TRBJ2-7 and V is TRBV6-5; weak D call: TRBD1 (7 bases). CDR1 and CDR2 (germline): MNHEY, SVGAGI. Trimming left V 6 bases short and J 11 bases short, with 14 bases between. This CDR3 comprises 11 residues. The CDR3 DNA sequence: TGTGCCAGCAGGCGCGGGACAGTCAAGTACTTC. Translating it yields CASRRGTVKYF.

This clone was seen only once. The CDR3 nucleotides are TGTGCCAGCAGCTTGACGGGACAGGGGGATGGTTCACCCCTCCACTTT. Its translation: CASSLTGQGDGSPLHF. The V call is TRBV5-4, the J call TRBJ1-6; TRBD1 agrees at 11 bases. CDR3 size: 16 residues. The trim removed 1 base at V and 9 bases at J, leaving 6 bases unmatched. Germline CDR1 SGHNT, CDR2 YYREEE (reference sequence).

The rearrangement uses TRBV30 and TRBJ1-5; 9 bases map to TRBD1. The CDR3 length is 14 residues. The V segment lost 2 bases and the J segment 9 bases; nucleotides outside the gene matches: 8. The germline V gene encodes CDR1 GTSNPN and CDR2 SVGIG (reference sequence). The CDR3 loop is CAWSPGQGVLPQHF. In DNA, the CDR3 is TGTGCCTGGAGTCCGGGACAGGGTGTTTTGCCCCAGCATTTT.

This clone was detected only once. The genes are TRBV12-3 or TRBV12-4 and TRBJ1-1; 7 bases fit TRBD1. The CDR3 runs to 13 residues. The V and J ends lost 6 bases and 6 bases, in that order; junction bases with no gene match: 7. CDR3 region: CASRQQGRAEAFF. CDR3 nucleotides: TGTGCCAGCAGGCAACAGGGGCGCGCTGAAGCTTTCTTT.

This chain uses TRBV7-9 with TRBJ1-3; possible D gene TRBD1, 6 bases. With 3 bases removed from V and 5 bases from J, the gap between germline ends came to 14 bases. The CDR3 sequence is 15 residues long. In germline, CDR1 is SEHNR, CDR2 FQNEAQ (reference sequence). The CDR3 region has the DNA TGTGCCAGCAGCTTTGACAGGCCAACCAGAAACACCATATATTTT. Translating gives CASSFDRPTRNTIYF.

The genes are TRBV6-5 and TRBJ2-1, with D perhaps matching TRBD2 (6 bases). V was clipped by 2 bases and J by 3 bases, with 11 bases between them. The CDR3 is 15 amino acids. The germline V gene encodes CDR1 MNHEY and CDR2 SVGAGI. For the CDR3, the DNA is TGTGCCAGCAGTTACGGCGGGACCGACTACAATGAGCAGTTCTTC. This sequence encodes CASSYGGTDYNEQFF.

As DNA, the CDR3 is TGTGCCAGCAGCTCTCGGGACACAGATACGCAGTATTTT. Its translation is CASSSRDTDTQYF. The chain carries TRBV5-5 and TRBJ2-3; TRBD2 might be the D (5 bases). This CDR3 region has 13 residues. Trimming left V 3 bases short and J 2 bases short, with 7 bases between. Germline V gene data show CDR1 as SGHKS and CDR2 as YYEKEE (reference sequence).

This clone was detected once. The chain uses TRBV4-3 and TRBJ1-5; the D is unclear. Germline V gene data show CDR1 as LGHNA and CDR2 as YSLEER. Deletions cut 0 bases from V and 5 bases from J, with 11 bases between. The CDR3 contains 15 residues. The CDR3 DNA reads as TGCGCCAGCAGCCAAGAGTTCCTCCCCCATCAGCCCCAGCATTTT. This translates into CASSQEFLPHQPQHF.

The chain is built from TRBV9 and TRBJ1-1; D may be TRBD1 (6 bases). This CDR3 contains 14 residues. The germline V gene encodes CDR1 SGDLS and CDR2 YYNGEE. Trimming cost V 0 bases and J 4 bases, with 10 bases left between them. The CDR3 region is CASSVAGTSTEAFF. The CDR3, as DNA: TGTGCCAGCAGCGTAGCTGGGACATCCACTGAAGCTTTCTTT.

V usage is TRBV15 and J usage is TRBJ1-1; 9 bases map to TRBD1. Trimming removed 9 bases from V and 4 bases from J; junction bases left unmatched: 12. The CDR3 covers 15 residues. In germline, CDR1 is LNHNV, CDR2 YYDKDF (reference sequence). As DNA, the CDR3 is TGTGCCACTAATACAGGACAGGGGTTGAGCACTGAAGCTTTCTTT. Its protein product is CATNTGQGLSTEAFF. The variable domain in full, completed from reference TRBV15 and TRBJ1-1, reads DAMVIQNPRYQVTQFGKPVTLSCSQTLNHNVMYWYQQKSSQAPKLLFHYYDKDFNNEADTPDNFQSRRPNTSFCFLDIRSPGLGDTAMYLCATNTGQGLSTEAFFGQGTRLTVV.

The rearrangement joins TRBV2 to TRBJ2-5; 11 nucleotides agree with TRBD2. V shed 4 bases and J 0 bases; nucleotides not matched to a gene: 4. Germline V gene lookup returns CDR1 SNHLY and CDR2 FYNNEI. This CDR3 region has 16 residues. The CDR3 DNA reads as TGTGCCAGCAGTGCGGGGGGACTAGCGGACCAAGAGACCCAGTACTTC. Its protein product is CASSAGGLADQETQYF.

The chain has TRBV25-1 and TRBJ1-2; no definite D call. This CDR3 is 13 amino acids long. Trimming removed 1 base from V and 8 bases from J, with 11 bases in between. Germline assignment: CDR1 MGHDK and CDR2 SYGVNS. The CDR3 sequence is CASSESSGVGYTF. Here the CDR3 DNA reads TGTGCCAGCAGTGAATCCTCCGGGGTAGGCTACACCTTC.